One sample yielded the 13 T cell receptor beta chains listed below, sequenced in a study of T cells in Graves' hyperthyroidism and ophthalmopathy (dated by TCRdb to about 2019). To prepare the library, multiplex PCR was applied. This sample was sequenced with an Illumina HiSeq 2000. The TCR beta CDR3 regions were amplified from RNA transcripts. The first round of RT-PCR for the TCR CDR3 was performed with the HTBI primer set and the Qiagen OneStep RT-PCR kit. The public reads were run again by TCRdb, first through fastp at Q25 and then through MiXCR, and only productive beta chains were kept. Rows with one shared CDR3 protein collapse into an entry with the most common genes and DNA. In this sample the table shows hundreds of thousands of distinct CDR3 sequences, 20% of which occur a single time. The ten largest clonotypes hold about 35% of the sample. Sequencing was carried out using blood. Every receptor here comes from a man aged 30 to 39 with Graves' ophthalmopathy.

This clonotype has only a few counts. The chain employs TRBV15 and TRBJ2-1; 7 bases map to TRBD2. The CDR3 extends over 20 amino acids. V was pared by 0 bases and J by 3 bases, with 17 bases of the junction left unmatched. The germline V gene encodes CDR1 LNHNV and CDR2 YYDKDF (reference sequence). The CDR3 loop reads CATSRDLSPLGERGYNEQFF. CDR3 DNA sequence: TGTGCCACCAGCAGAGATCTGTCCCCTTTGGGGGAGCGGGGCTACAATGAGCAGTTCTTC.

This clonotype was seen just once. The V and J genes are TRBV28 and TRBJ1-4, with TRBD1 as a possible D gene (6 bases). The length of the CDR3 is 15 residues. V was trimmed by 5 bases and J by 5 bases, leaving 15 bases between them. Germline CDR1 reads MDHEN; CDR2 reads SYDVKM. The CDR3 DNA sequence: TGTGCCAGCAGTCTACCGGGACAAGGCAATGAAAAACTGTTTTTT. It codes for CASSLPGQGNEKLFF.

This clonotype was seen more than once but under ten times. The rearrangement uses TRBV2 and TRBJ1-1; D remains ambiguous. CDR3 size: 16 residues. The germline V gene has CDR1 SNHLY and CDR2 FYNNEI. Deletions cut 6 bases from V and 1 base from J, with 18 bases between. The CDR3 here is CASSHPPGYENTEAFF. The CDR3 coding sequence is TGTGCCAGCAGCCACCCCCCGGGCTACGAGAACACTGAAGCTTTCTTT.

This chain connects TRBV30 to TRBJ2-2; D is possibly TRBD1 (5 bases). Germline assignment: CDR1 GTSNPN and CDR2 SVGIG (reference sequence). This CDR3 has 16 amino acids. V was pared by 1 base and J by 2 bases, with 14 bases between. Written as DNA, the CDR3 is TGTGCCTGGAGTGGAAGGGGCAGCCCTAACACCGGGGAGCTGTTTTTT. Protein product: CAWSGRGSPNTGELFF.

This clonotype has ten or more counts. The chain couples TRBV3-1 to TRBJ2-7, with D possibly being TRBD2 (6 bases). In germline, CDR1 is LGHDT, CDR2 YNNKEL (reference sequence). The CDR3 runs to 15 residues. With 1 base removed from V and 0 bases from J, the gap between germline ends came to 10 bases. The CDR3 DNA reads TGTGCCAGCAGCCAAGGGGGACTCGACTCCTACGAGCAGTACTTC. Protein sequence: CASSQGGLDSYEQYF.

The sample holds many counts of this clonotype. This chain connects TRBV20-1 to TRBJ1-5; TRBD1 is a possible D gene (5 bases). Trimming cost V 5 bases and J 6 bases, with 20 bases left between them. The length of the CDR3 is 15 residues. The V gene's germline CDR1 is DFQATT and CDR2 SNEGSKA (reference sequence). CDR3 coding DNA: TGCAGTGCTCGCCGGACGGGGGGTGGCTTTCAGCCCCAGCATTTT. Its protein is CSARRTGGGFQPQHF.

The rearrangement links TRBV6-1 to TRBJ1-5, with TRBD1 as a possible D gene (5 bases). This CDR3 has 13 amino acids. V was trimmed by 5 bases and J by 1 base, leaving 6 bases between them. CDR1 is MNHNS, CDR2 SASEGT, per germline. The chain's CDR3 is CASSWGSNQPQHF. CDR3 bases: TGTGCCAGCAGTTGGGGGAGCAATCAGCCCCAGCATTTT.

This clonotype was detected a few times. The chain combines TRBV7-9 with TRBJ2-7, with TRBD1 identical over 9 bases. This CDR3 region has 15 residues. Germline CDR1 and CDR2: SEHNR and FQNEAQ (reference sequence). With 5 bases clipped from V and 6 bases from J, the junction kept 11 bases outside the gene matches. In nucleotides, the CDR3 is TGTGCCAGCAGCCCCCGGGGACAGGGAAGGGGCGAGCAGTACTTC. Amino acids: CASSPRGQGRGEQYF.

The chain couples TRBV27 to TRBJ2-7, with a weak D call TRBD1 (6 bases). Trimming removed 2 bases from V and 5 bases from J, with 13 bases in between. Per germline, CDR1 MNHEY and CDR2 SMNVEV (reference sequence). This CDR3 has 14 residues. For the CDR3, the DNA is TGTGCCAGCAGTTTAACGGACAGTAACCACGAGCAGTACTTC. Its translation is CASSLTDSNHEQYF.

This clonotype was observed a handful of times. J is TRBJ1-6 and V is TRBV9; D may be TRBD1 (5 bases). Trimming removed 4 bases from V and 10 bases from J, with 12 bases in between. CDR3 length: 13 residues. CDR1 is SGDLS and CDR2 is YYNGEE in the germline V gene. The CDR3 DNA reads as TGTGCCAGCAGCCGGGGCAGAGGGTCACCCCTCCACTTT. Translation: CASSRGRGSPLHF.

The chain couples TRBV5-5 to TRBJ2-1; D is ambiguous. Germline V gene lookup returns CDR1 SGHKS and CDR2 YYEKEE (reference sequence). V lost 0 bases, J lost 0 bases, and 10 bases lay in between. The CDR3 spans 16 residues. DNA of the CDR3: TGTGCCAGCAGCTTGGCCCGCTTGAGCTCCTACAATGAGCAGTTCTTC. This encodes CASSLARLSSYNEQFF.

This clonotype was seen at least ten times. This sequence joins TRBV20-1 and TRBJ2-7, with 9 bases identical to TRBD2. There are 15 residues in the CDR3. The junction had 8 bases not matched to a gene; V was cut back by 1 base and J by 4 bases. The germline CDR1 and CDR2 sequences are DFQATT and SNEGSKA (reference sequence). The CDR3 DNA reads TGCAGTGCTAGAGGACTAGCGGAGGCGCAATACGAGCAGTACTTC. Translating gives CSARGLAEAQYEQYF.

This clonotype showed up many times. The rearrangement links TRBV2 to TRBJ1-1; D is uncertain. Germline V lookup: CDR1 SNHLY, CDR2 FYNNEI. The CDR3 is made up of 13 amino acids. V was shortened by 5 bases and J by 1 base, with 8 bases between the two germline ends. The CDR3 nucleotides are TGTGCCAGCAGTTGGACGGCGAACACTGAAGCTTTCTTT. Its protein product is CASSWTANTEAFF.